This T cell receptor (beta chain) comes out of a study of blood T cell repertoires in COVID-19. For the study at large: T cells, B-cell-depleted T cells, or PBMCs provided the cDNA or gDNA that served as material.

Trimming removed 7 bases at V and 5 bases at J, with 14 bases between. Germline V gives CDR1 SEHNR, CDR2 FQNEAQ (reference sequence). The CDR3 has 14 residues. This clone occurred once. Authors' analysis steps: Amplified reference gene primers provided the basis for estimating nucleated cell counts. TCRdb's copy holds only in-frame clones and misses some; the assay was immunoSEQ multiplex PCR. V, J and clone size reflect that table, while D and trimming were determined from the DNA. The sample includes about 200,000 clones, around 76% seen only once; the top ten take roughly a sixth. The sequencing sample was made of PBMCs or T cells enriched from blood (not recorded which). V is TRBV7-9 and J is TRBJ1-4; no definite D call. This receptor was taken from a woman aged 45-59 years with acute COVID-19. The CDR3 nucleotides read TGTGCCAGCACCATCATGGGAGGGAATGAAAAACTGTTTTTT. Its protein product is CASTIMGGNEKLFF.